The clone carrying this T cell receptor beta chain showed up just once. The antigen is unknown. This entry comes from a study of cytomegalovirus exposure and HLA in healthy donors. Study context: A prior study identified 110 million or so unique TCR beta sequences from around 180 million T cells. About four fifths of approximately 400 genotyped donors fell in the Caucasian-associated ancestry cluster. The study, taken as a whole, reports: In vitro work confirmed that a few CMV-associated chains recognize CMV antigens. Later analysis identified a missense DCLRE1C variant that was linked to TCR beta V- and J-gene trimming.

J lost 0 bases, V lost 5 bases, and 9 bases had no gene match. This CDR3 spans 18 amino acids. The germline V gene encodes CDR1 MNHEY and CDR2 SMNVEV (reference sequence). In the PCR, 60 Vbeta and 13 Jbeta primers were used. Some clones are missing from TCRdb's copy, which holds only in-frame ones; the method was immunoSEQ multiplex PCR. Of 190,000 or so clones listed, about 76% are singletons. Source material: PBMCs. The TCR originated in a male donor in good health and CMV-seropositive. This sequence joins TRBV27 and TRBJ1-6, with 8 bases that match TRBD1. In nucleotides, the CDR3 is TGTGCCAGCAGTCTCAGACAGGGGTTGGGCTCCTATAATTCACCCCTCCACTTT. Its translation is CASSLRQGLGSYNSPLHF.